Below, one T cell receptor beta chain is given with its context. Its cognate antigen is unknown. Trimming cost V 3 bases and J 2 bases; bases outside gene matches: 4. The CDR3 runs to 15 residues. Germline-derived CDR1 and CDR2 are SQVTM and ANQGSEA. This entry belongs to a study of beta chain features in type 1 diabetes. Study-wide findings and caveats: Type 1 diabetes patients had fewer VDJ junction insertions and more deletions.

cDNA synthesis used the whole RNA isolate, giving expressed TCRB sequences. The method was immunoSEQ multiplex PCR; TCRdb's version includes in-frame clones alone and lacks a portion of them. The sample lists about 470,000 clones, about 30% occurring once. It was one heparinised blood draw, averaging about 110 mL, that each donor gave. CD4+ naive, central memory, regulatory and stem cell-like memory cells were sorted via CD45RO/CCR7/CD25/CD127/CD95/CD27. The material sequenced was naive CD4+ T cells from blood. The V call is TRBV29-1, the J call TRBJ2-1, with 10 bases lining up with TRBD2. The receptor was derived from a young man in good health. The CDR3 region is CSVEPSGGPYNEQFF. CDR3 bases: TGCAGCGTTGAGCCTAGCGGGGGCCCCTACAATGAGCAGTTCTTC.